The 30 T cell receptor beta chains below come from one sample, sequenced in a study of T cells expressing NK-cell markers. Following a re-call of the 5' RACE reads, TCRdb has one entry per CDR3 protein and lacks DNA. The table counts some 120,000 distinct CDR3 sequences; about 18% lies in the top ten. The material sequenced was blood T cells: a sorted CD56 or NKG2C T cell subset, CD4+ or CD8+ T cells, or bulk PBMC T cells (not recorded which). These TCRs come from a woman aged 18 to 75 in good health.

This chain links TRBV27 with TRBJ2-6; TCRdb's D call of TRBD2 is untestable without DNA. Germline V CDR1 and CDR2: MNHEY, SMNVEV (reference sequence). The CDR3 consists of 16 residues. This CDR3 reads CASSFVAGLGANVLTF.

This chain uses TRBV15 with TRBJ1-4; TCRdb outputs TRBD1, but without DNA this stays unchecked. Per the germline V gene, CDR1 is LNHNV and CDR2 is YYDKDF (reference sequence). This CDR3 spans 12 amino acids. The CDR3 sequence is CAAGTGSEKLFF.

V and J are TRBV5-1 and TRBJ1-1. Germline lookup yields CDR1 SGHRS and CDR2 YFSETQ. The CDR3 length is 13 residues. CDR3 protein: CATSLGGDTEAFF.

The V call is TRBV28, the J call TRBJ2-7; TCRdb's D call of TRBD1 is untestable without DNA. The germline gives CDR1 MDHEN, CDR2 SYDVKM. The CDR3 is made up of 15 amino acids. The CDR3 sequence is CASSLRGGVAYEQYF.

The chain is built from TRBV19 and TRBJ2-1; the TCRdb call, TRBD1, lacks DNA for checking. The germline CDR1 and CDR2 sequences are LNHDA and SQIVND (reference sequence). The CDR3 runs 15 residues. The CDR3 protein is CASSDRQESYNEQFF.

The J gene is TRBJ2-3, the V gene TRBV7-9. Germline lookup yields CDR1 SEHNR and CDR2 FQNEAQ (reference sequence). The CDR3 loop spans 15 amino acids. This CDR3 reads CASSTTDLGTDTQYF.

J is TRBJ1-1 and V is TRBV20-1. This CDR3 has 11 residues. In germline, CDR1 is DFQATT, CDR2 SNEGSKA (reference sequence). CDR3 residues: CSATHVAEAFF.

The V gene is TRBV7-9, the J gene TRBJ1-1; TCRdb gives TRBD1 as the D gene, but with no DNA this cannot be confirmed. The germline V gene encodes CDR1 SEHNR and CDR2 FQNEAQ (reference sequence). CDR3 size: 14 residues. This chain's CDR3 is CASSGPGANTEAFF.

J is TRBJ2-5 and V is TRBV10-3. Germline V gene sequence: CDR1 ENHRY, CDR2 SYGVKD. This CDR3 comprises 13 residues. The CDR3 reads CASGVPNQETQYF.

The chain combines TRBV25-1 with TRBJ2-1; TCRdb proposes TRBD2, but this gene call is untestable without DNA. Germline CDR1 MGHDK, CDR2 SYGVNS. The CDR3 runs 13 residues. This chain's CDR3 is CATSGSSYNEQFF. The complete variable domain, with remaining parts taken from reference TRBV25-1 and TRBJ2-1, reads EADIYQTPRYLVIGTGKKITLECSQTMGHDKMYWYQQDPGMELHLIHYSYGVNSTEKGDLSSESTVSRIRTEHFPLTLESARPSHTSQYLCATSGSSYNEQFFGPGTRLTVL.

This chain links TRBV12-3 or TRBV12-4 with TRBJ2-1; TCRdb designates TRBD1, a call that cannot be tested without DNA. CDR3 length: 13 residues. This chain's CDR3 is CASRPNRRNEQFF.

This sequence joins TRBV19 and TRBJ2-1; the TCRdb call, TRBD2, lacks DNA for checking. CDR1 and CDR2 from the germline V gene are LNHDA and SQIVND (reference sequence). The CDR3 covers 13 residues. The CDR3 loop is CASSEGLYNEQFF.

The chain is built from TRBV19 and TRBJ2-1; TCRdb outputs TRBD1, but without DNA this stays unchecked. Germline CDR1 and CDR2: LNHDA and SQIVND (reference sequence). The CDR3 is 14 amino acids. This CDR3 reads CASSIAPYGGEQFF.

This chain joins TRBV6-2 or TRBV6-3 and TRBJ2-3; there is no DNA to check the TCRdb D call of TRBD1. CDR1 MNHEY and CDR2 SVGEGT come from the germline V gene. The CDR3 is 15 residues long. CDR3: CASTQGTGERNTQYF.

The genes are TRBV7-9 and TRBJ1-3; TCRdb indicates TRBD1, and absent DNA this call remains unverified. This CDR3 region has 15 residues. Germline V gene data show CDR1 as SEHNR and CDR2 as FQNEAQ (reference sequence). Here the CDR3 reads CASTGGALSGNTIYF.

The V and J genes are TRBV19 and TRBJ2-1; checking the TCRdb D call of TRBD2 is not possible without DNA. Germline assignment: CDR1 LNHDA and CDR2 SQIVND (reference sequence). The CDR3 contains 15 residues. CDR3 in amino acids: CASGEGLAGGDEQFF.

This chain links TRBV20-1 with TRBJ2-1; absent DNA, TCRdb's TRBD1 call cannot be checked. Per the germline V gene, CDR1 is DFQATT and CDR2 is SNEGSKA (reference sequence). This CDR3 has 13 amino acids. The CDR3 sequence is CSATTGGINEQFF.

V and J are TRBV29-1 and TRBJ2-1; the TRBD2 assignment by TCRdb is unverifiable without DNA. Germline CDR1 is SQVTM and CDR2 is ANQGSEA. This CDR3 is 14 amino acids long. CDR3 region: CSVEGLAGEYEQFF.

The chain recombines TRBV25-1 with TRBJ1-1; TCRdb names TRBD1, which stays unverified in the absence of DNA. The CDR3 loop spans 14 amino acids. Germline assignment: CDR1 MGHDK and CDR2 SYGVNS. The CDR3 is CASSDLGAGTEAFF.

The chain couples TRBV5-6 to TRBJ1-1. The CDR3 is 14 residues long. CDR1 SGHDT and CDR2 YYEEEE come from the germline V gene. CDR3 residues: CASSLVGSNTEAFF.

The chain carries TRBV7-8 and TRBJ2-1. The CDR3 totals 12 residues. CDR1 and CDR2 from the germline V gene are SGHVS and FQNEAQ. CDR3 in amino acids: CASSSLVNEQFF.

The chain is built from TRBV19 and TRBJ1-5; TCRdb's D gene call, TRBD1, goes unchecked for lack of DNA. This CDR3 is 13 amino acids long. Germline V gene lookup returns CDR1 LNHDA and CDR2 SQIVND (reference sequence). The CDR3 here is CASCVGAGQPQHF.

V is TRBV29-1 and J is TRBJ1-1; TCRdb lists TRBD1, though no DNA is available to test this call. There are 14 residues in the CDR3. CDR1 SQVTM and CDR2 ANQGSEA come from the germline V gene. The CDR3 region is CSVEGQDLNTEAFF.

Here the CDR3 reads CASSARGDNTGELFF. The rearrangement uses TRBV7-9 and TRBJ2-2; without DNA, the TCRdb call of TRBD1 cannot be checked. The germline CDR1 and CDR2 sequences are SEHNR and FQNEAQ (reference sequence). The CDR3 totals 15 residues.

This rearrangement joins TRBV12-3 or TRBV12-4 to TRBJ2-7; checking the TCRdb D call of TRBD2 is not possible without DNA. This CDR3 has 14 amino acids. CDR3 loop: CASSLASGPYEQYF.

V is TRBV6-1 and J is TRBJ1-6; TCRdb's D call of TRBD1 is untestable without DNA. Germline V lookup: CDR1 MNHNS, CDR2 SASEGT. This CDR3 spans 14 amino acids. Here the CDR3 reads CASRWGTDNSPLHF.

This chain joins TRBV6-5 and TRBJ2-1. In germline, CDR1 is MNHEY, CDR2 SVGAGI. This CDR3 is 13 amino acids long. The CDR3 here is CASSYSTGNEQFF.

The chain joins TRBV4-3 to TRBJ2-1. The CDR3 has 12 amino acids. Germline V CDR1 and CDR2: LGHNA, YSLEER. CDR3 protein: CASSQDSREQFF.

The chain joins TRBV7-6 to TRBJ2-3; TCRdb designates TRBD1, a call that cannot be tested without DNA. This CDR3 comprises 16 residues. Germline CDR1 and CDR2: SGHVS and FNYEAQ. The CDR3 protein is CASSLATGVPTDTQYF.

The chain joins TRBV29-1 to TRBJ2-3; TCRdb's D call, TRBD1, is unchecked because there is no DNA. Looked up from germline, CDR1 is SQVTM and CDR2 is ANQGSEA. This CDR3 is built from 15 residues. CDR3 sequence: CSVAGTTERTDTQYF.